Sequencing of this TCR beta chain was carried out in a study of blood T cell repertoires in COVID-19. Across the study: COVID-19 samples from acute and convalescent phases originated in the United States, Italy and Spain.

The germline V gene encodes CDR1 MGHDK and CDR2 SYGVNS. The J segment lost 4 bases and the V segment lost 1 base, leaving 3 bases of the junction unmatched. The CDR3 is 16 amino acids. Seattle-derived patients entered the study during active infection and were followed longitudinally. The authors' processing: Reference gene primers were amplified, and this amplification served to estimate nucleated cell counts. Repertoires were generated with immunoSEQ multiplex PCR, while TCRdb's copy carries only in-frame clones and drops some. The V and J calls and clone size are taken from that table; D and trimming were inferred from the DNA. The sample carries approximately 150,000 clones, 88% recorded once.

The sample consisted of peripheral blood. The sequence was collected from a human donor with COVID-19, enrolled during active disease. The donor label of this sample is uncertain. The chain couples TRBV25-1 to TRBJ2-1; TRBD2 agrees at 11 bases. The CDR3 sequence: CASSELGTSGYNEQFF. The CDR3 DNA reads TGTGCCAGCAGTGAATTGGGGACTAGCGGTTACAATGAGCAGTTCTTC.